This entry features one T cell receptor (beta chain) sequence. The CDR3 loop spans 15 amino acids. Looked up from germline, CDR1 is SGHNT and CDR2 is YYREEE (reference sequence). Trimming left V 2 bases short and J 7 bases short, with 16 bases between. Sample-barcoded 5' priming and a J-beta primer mix drove a second PCR of about 6 to 12 cycles. Every cDNA molecule carried a tag from a template-switch adaptor bearing 12 random nucleotides. TCRdb recomputed calls from the 5' RACE reads with MiXCR, one row per CDR3 protein. The sample contains around 870,000 distinct CDR3 sequences, around 28% of which appear only once. The data were taken from a study of blood T cells in healthy people across ages. Isolation per sample recovered at least 7 million PBMCs.

This receptor was obtained from a woman aged 80 or over in good health. The rearrangement links TRBV5-4 to TRBJ2-1, with D unresolved. Material for sequencing was blood. CDR3 bases: TGTGCCAGCAGCTTTGGCGGTCCCGCAGTGAATGAGCAGTTCTTC. As protein: CASSFGGPAVNEQFF.